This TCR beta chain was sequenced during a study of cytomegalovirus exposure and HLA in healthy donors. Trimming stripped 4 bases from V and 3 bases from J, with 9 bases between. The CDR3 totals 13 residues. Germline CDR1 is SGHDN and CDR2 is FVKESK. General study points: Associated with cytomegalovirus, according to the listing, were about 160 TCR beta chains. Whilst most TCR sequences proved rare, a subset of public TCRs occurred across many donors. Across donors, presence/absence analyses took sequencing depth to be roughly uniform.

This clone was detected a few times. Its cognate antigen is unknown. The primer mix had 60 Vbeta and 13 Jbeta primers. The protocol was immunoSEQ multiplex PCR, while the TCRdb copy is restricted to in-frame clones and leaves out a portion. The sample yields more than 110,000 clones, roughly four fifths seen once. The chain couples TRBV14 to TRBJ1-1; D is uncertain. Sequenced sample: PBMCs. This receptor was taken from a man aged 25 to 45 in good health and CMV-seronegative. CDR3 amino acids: CASSLHGDTEAFF. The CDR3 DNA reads TGTGCCAGCAGCCTCCACGGGGACACTGAAGCTTTCTTT.